These 7 T cell receptor beta chains were sequenced from one sample in a study of tissue T cells after allogeneic stem cell transplantation (dated by TCRdb to 2022 to 2024). Libraries were made using the immunoSEQ multiplex PCR assay. Not all clones reach the TCRdb copy of this immuneACCESS table, which keeps in-frame sequences only. Checked studies attribute under half of the gap to unresolved V genes and leave the rest unexplained. For this sample the table gives about 50,000 clones, of which roughly four fifths were detected only once. The ten largest clones take up 0.7% of the sample. What was sequenced was sorted cells pooled from one or two spleens. These TCRs come from a pool of C57BL/6 mice in good health.

Points on this clone: The gene names here belong to mouse. The CDR3 end lies 1 residue beyond the end of the read and is filled in from the germline J gene. V and J are TRBV3 and TRBJ2-4, with a weak D call TRBD1 (6 bases). With 3 bases removed from V and 7 bases from J, the gap between germline ends came to 14 bases. CDR3 length: 14 residues. The germline V gene has CDR1 SNHLY and CDR2 FYNGKV (reference sequence). The CDR3 bases that were read are TGTGCCAGCAGCTTTGGCAGGGGAAAGGACACCTTGTAC. Encoded protein: CASSFGRGKDTLY. The full CDR3 reads CASSFGRGKDTLYF.

For this clone: The genes are named according to mouse. Read data end 1 residue before the CDR3 end; the end is taken from the germline J gene. The chain links TRBV12-1 to TRBJ1-6; no definite D call. TRBJ1-6 is recorded as an ORF, its role being uncertain. The CDR3 has 14 residues. CDR1 and CDR2 (germline): SGHSN, HYEKVE. Between the trimmed V and J ends, which lost 0 bases and 0 bases, there was a span of 2 bases. CDR3 sequence reads: CASSLSSYNSPLYF. CDR3 DNA (partial): TGTGCCAGCTCTCTCAGTTCCTATAATTCGCCCCTCTAC.

Of note for this clone: Mouse names are used for the genes. The CDR3 is CASSWDLANTEVFF. CDR3 DNA, as far as it was read: TGTGCCAGCAGTTGGGACCTTGCAAACACAGAAGTCTTC. J is TRBJ1-1 and V is TRBV19; D is perhaps TRBD1 (5 bases). Read coverage stops 1 residue before the CDR3 terminus; the germline J gene supplies the remainder. Germline V gives CDR1 FNHDT, CDR2 SITEND (reference sequence). This CDR3 spans 14 amino acids. V was trimmed by 4 bases and J by 0 bases, leaving 10 bases between them.

To note about this clone: Gene names refer to mouse genes. The sequence runs out 1 residue before the end of the CDR3; the remainder is reconstructed from the germline J gene. V and J are TRBV13-3 and TRBJ1-3; a possible D gene is TRBD1 (5 bases). Trimming took 3 bases from V and 0 from J, leaving 7 bases between them. Germline CDR1 is NNHDY and CDR2 is SYVADS. The CDR3 is made up of 14 amino acids. The chain's CDR3 is CASSVRVSGNTLYF. The CDR3 DNA, read in part, is TGTGCCAGCAGTGTCAGGGTTTCTGGAAATACGCTCTAT.

In the case of this clone: Gene names and germline match the mouse. The CDR3 end falls 1 residue outside the read, so it is completed with the germline J gene. The chain carries TRBV23 and TRBJ2-1; whether TRBD1, the table's D call, matches the DNA was not checked. This CDR3 has 14 amino acids. Germline assignment: CDR1 KGHTA and CDR2 FQNQQP. CDR3 DNA (partial): TGCTCCAGCAGTCGGGACAGGGGGCTTGCTGAGCAGTTC. It translates to CSSSRDRGLAEQF. The complete CDR3 reads CSSSRDRGLAEQFF.

This clone turned up a few times. Gene names follow the mouse nomenclature. CDR3 in amino acids: CASSPGHYEQYF. Incomplete CDR3 DNA: TGTGCCAGCAGTCCCGGTCACTATGAACAGTAC. The V gene is TRBV26, the J gene TRBJ2-7, with D unclear. The read terminates 1 residue before the CDR3 end, so the remaining end is supplied by the germline J gene. The germline CDR1 and CDR2 sequences are KGHPV and FQNQEV (reference sequence). V lost 4 bases and J 3 bases, leaving 7 bases between the germline ends. CDR3 length: 12 residues.

As to this clone: Germline and genes: mouse. Read data end 1 residue before the CDR3 end; the end is taken from the germline J gene. The chain joins TRBV19 to TRBJ2-4; D is ambiguous. V was cut by 1 base and J by 0 bases, with 3 bases left in between. This CDR3 has 13 residues. CDR1 and CDR2 (germline): FNHDT, SITEND (reference sequence). The chain's CDR3 is CASSISSQNTLYF. The part of the CDR3 DNA that was read is TGTGCCAGCAGTATAAGTAGTCAAAACACCTTGTAC.